This paragraph covers one T cell receptor (beta chain) sequence. TCRdb keeps only in-frame clones here, not all; method: immunoSEQ multiplex PCR. The table lists approximately 200,000 clones, about 86% of them singletons, with more than 4% in the top ten. This CDR3 spans 15 amino acids. The trim removed 5 bases at V and 0 bases at J, leaving 7 bases unmatched. CDR1 SGHAT and CDR2 FQNNGV come from the germline V gene. The source of the sample is a study of blood T cell repertoires in COVID-19. This clonotype was sampled from a young woman who had been exposed to COVID-19. The sample taken for sequencing was PBMCs or T cells enriched from blood (not recorded which). This chain connects TRBV11-2 to TRBJ2-7, with 7 bases fitting TRBD2. CDR3 in DNA: TGTGCCAGCAGCCAATCCCGGGACTACTCCTACGAGCAGTACTTC. Its protein product is CASSQSRDYSYEQYF.